This T cell receptor (beta chain) derives from a study of T cell repertoires in cytomegalovirus infection. Concerning this clonotype: Its specificity is not known.

V was pared by 0 bases and J by 1 base, with 20 bases between. Germline V gives CDR1 SGHRS, CDR2 YFSETQ. The CDR3 runs to 19 residues. Each CDR3 protein is one row after TCRdb ran MiXCR on the reads. The table has about a million distinct CDR3 sequences, approximately 31% seen once; the top ten hold around an eighth. V is TRBV5-1 and J is TRBJ2-4, with a possible D match to TRBD2 (6 bases). This receptor was taken from a human donor in good health (CMV status not recorded). Some clones in this sample may be carry-over from other donors' samples. Source: cultured CD8+ T cells from PBMCs, taken from culture after CMV antigen stimulation. CDR3 loop: CASSLGGMLDFTAKNIQYF. CDR3 coding DNA: TGCGCCAGCAGCTTGGGCGGGATGTTGGATTTTACGGCCAAAAACATTCAGTACTTC.